Below are 16 T cell receptor beta chains sequenced from a single sample in a study of blood T cell repertoires in COVID-19. Clones were read by immunoSEQ multiplex PCR, and TCRdb kept only the in-frame ones, dropping some. Altogether around 300,000 clones are present, 88% being singletons, with the ten largest covering under 4.5%. The sample comprised peripheral blood. These receptors were obtained from a woman in her forties or fifties with active or convalescent COVID-19.

This chain links TRBV5-1 with TRBJ2-7, with D uncertain. The germline V and J ends were trimmed by 0 bases and 0 bases, with 7 bases remaining between them. This CDR3 has 14 amino acids. Germline-derived CDR1 and CDR2 are SGHRS and YFSETQ. Here the CDR3 DNA reads TGCGCCAGCAGCTTGGACTCTCTCTCCTACGAGCAGTACTTC. This sequence encodes CASSLDSLSYEQYF. Using reference TRBV5-1 and TRBJ2-7 for the parts outside the CDR3, the full variable domain is KAGVTQTPRYLIKTRGQQVTLSCSPISGHRSVSWYQQTPGQGLQFLFEYFSETQRNKGNFPGRFSGRQFSNSRSEMNVSTLELGDSALYLCASSLDSLSYEQYFGPGTRLTVT.

The V gene is TRBV5-5, the J gene TRBJ2-2, with TRBD1 matching over 9 bases. In germline, CDR1 is SGHKS, CDR2 YYEKEE (reference sequence). V trimming: 0 bases; J trimming: 7 bases; junction bases outside the gene matches: 4. The CDR3 runs 15 residues. CDR3 sequence (DNA): TGTGCCAGCAGCTTGGTGGGGACAGGGTTCGGGGAGCTGTTTTTT. It yields the protein CASSLVGTGFGELFF.

J is TRBJ1-5 and V is TRBV2; 7 bases map to TRBD1. The germline gives CDR1 SNHLY, CDR2 FYNNEI. The junction had 5 bases not matched to a gene; V was cut back by 3 bases and J by 0 bases. There are 16 residues in the CDR3. This chain's CDR3 is CASSDRDRHSNQPQHF. The CDR3 nucleotides are TGTGCCAGCAGTGATCGGGACAGACATAGCAATCAGCCCCAGCATTTT.

V usage is TRBV27 and J usage is TRBJ2-2; 7 bases are a match to TRBD2. J was trimmed by 6 bases and V by 0 bases; bases with no gene match: 10. In germline, CDR1 is MNHEY, CDR2 SMNVEV (reference sequence). This CDR3 region has 17 residues. The CDR3 region is CASSLSHPGLTAGELFF. In nucleotides, the CDR3 is TGTGCCAGCAGTTTATCACACCCGGGACTAACTGCCGGGGAGCTGTTTTTT.

This clone was found a few times. This chain uses TRBV12-3 or TRBV12-4 with TRBJ2-2; D is unclear. The CDR3 totals 13 residues. Trimming pared 2 bases from V and 5 bases from J, leaving 6 bases between. DNA for the CDR3: TGTGCCAGCAGTTTACCCAAAACCGGGGAGCTGTTTTTT. Its translation is CASSLPKTGELFF.

The J gene is TRBJ1-5, the V gene TRBV10-2, with D possibly being TRBD1 (5 bases). In germline, CDR1 is WSHSY, CDR2 SAAADI. The CDR3 contains 12 residues. Trimming took off 2 bases at V and 12 bases at J, with 11 bases between the two ends. The CDR3 DNA reads TGCGCCAGCAGTGAGAGGGGATGGGACCAGCATTTT. Translated: CASSERGWDQHF.

This clone came up once. The chain uses TRBV27 and TRBJ2-1; D ambiguous. CDR1 is MNHEY and CDR2 is SMNVEV in the germline V gene (reference sequence). The CDR3 length is 15 residues. V lost 2 bases and J lost 1, with 9 bases in between. The chain's CDR3 is CASSLIASSYNEQFF. CDR3 nucleotides: TGTGCCAGCAGTTTAATAGCAAGTTCCTACAATGAGCAGTTCTTC.

The chain joins TRBV2 to TRBJ1-5; 8 bases fit TRBD1. CDR1 and CDR2 (germline): SNHLY, FYNNEI. This CDR3 is built from 15 residues. Germline trimming cut 4 bases from V and 7 bases from J; bases unmatched to any gene: 9. In DNA form, the CDR3 reads TGTGCCAGCAGTGTTGGCGGGCAGGGGGCCCAGCCCCAGCATTTT. The encoded protein is CASSVGGQGAQPQHF.

This clone is a singleton in its sample. This chain links TRBV5-1 with TRBJ1-1, with a tentative D call TRBD1 (5 bases). In germline, CDR1 is SGHRS, CDR2 YFSETQ. The V end was cut by 4 bases, the J end by 1 base, with 11 bases between. The CDR3 extends over 14 amino acids. CDR3 residues: CASSPTDPNTEAFF. Here the CDR3 DNA reads TGCGCCAGCAGCCCGACAGATCCGAACACTGAAGCTTTCTTT.

The rearrangement joins TRBV9 to TRBJ1-2, with D possibly being TRBD1 (5 bases). The ends were cut back, 4 bases at V and 6 bases at J, with 13 bases in the middle. CDR3 size: 13 residues. CDR1 is SGDLS, CDR2 YYNGEE, per germline. The chain's CDR3 is CASSYQGIDGYTF. The CDR3 DNA follows: TGTGCCAGCAGCTACCAGGGAATCGATGGCTACACCTTC.

This chain links TRBV7-9 with TRBJ1-5, with 8 bases aligning to TRBD1. The CDR3 contains 15 residues. Germline V gene data show CDR1 as SEHNR and CDR2 as FQNEAQ (reference sequence). The trim removed 1 base at V and 1 base at J, leaving 0 bases unmatched. CDR3 sequence (DNA): TGTGCCAGCAGCTTAGGGACAGGGAGCAATCAGCCCCAGCATTTT. Its translation: CASSLGTGSNQPQHF.

V and J are TRBV2 and TRBJ1-2, with TRBD1 identical over 9 bases. The CDR3 loop spans 17 amino acids. Unmatched junction bases numbered 12, after V lost 1 base and J lost 6 bases. Germline CDR1 SNHLY, CDR2 FYNNEI. As DNA, the CDR3 is TGTGCCAGCAGTGAAGTGGTTCCTGGGACAGGGAAGAATGGCTACACCTTC. Its translation: CASSEVVPGTGKNGYTF. The full variable domain, with the rest looked up from reference TRBV2 and TRBJ1-2, is EPEVTQTPSHQVTQMGQEVILRCVPISNHLYFYWYRQILGQKVEFLVSFYNNEISEKSEIFDDQFSVERPDGSNFTLKIRSTKLEDSAMYFCASSEVVPGTGKNGYTFGSGTRLTVV.

J is TRBJ2-6 and V is TRBV14; maybe TRBD2 (6 bases). Germline CDR1 SGHDN, CDR2 FVKESK. The V and J ends lost 4 bases and 0 bases respectively, with 16 bases between them. This CDR3 has 18 residues. CDR3 protein: CASSPWGESPSGANVLTF. The CDR3 bases are TGTGCCAGCAGCCCCTGGGGGGAGTCCCCCTCTGGGGCCAACGTCCTGACTTTC.

The CDR3 sequence is CASTPFPASSGANVLTF. The CDR3 bases are TGTGCCAGCACCCCTTTTCCAGCGAGCTCTGGGGCCAACGTCCTGACTTTC. V and J are TRBV27 and TRBJ2-6; no firm D call. This CDR3 region has 17 residues. V shed 7 bases and J shed 0 bases, with 16 bases lying between them. Per the germline V gene, CDR1 is MNHEY and CDR2 is SMNVEV (reference sequence).

The chain couples TRBV7-3 to TRBJ2-7, with 10 nucleotides matching TRBD2. Germline CDR1 and CDR2: SGHTA and FQGTGA. After removal of 1 base from V and 6 bases from J, the junction contained 9 bases not matched to a gene. CDR3 length: 16 residues. The CDR3 DNA sequence: TGTGCCAGCAGCTTAAACCCTAGCGGGAGTTTCGGCGAGCAGTACTTC. Amino acid sequence: CASSLNPSGSFGEQYF.

This sequence joins TRBV4-1 and TRBJ2-1; 13 bases align to TRBD2. CDR3 length: 18 amino acids. Per the germline V gene, CDR1 is MGHRA and CDR2 is YSYEKL. V gave up 0 bases and J gave up 3 bases; unmatched junction bases: 5. The CDR3 DNA reads TGCGCCAGCAGCCAAGATATACTAGCGGGAGGGTACTACAATGAGCAGTTCTTC. This gives the protein CASSQDILAGGYYNEQFF.